This T cell receptor beta chain is from a study of blood T cell repertoires in COVID-19. Background on the study: Specimens from acute and convalescent COVID-19 originated in the United States, Italy and Spain.

Seattle patients were enrolled while actively infected and followed longitudinally. The CDR3 spans 12 residues. The germline V and J ends were trimmed by 4 bases and 9 bases, with 10 bases remaining between them. Per the germline V gene, CDR1 is MNHEY and CDR2 is SMNVEV (reference sequence). Per the original data handling: Quantification of nucleated cells was approximated via reference gene primer amplification. Assay: immunoSEQ multiplex PCR; the TCRdb copy retains only in-frame clones and omits some. V and J calls and clone size are those listed in that table; D and trimming were worked out from the DNA. The data show a few hundred thousand clones, almost 90% seen once.

Sequenced: peripheral blood. V gene TRBV27 combines with J gene TRBJ1-5; D gene uncertain. The clonotype was recovered from a woman aged 40 to 55 with COVID-19, enrolled during active disease. CDR3 sequence reads: CASSYTMGPQHF. DNA of the CDR3: TGTGCCAGCAGTTACACTATGGGGCCCCAGCATTTT.